Listed below are T cell receptor beta chains from one sample, sequenced in a study of T cell responses to AZD1222 COVID-19 vaccine. The method was immunoSEQ multiplex PCR; TCRdb's version includes in-frame clones alone and lacks a portion of them. This sample yields around 140,000 clones, of which 80% to 95% are seen a single time; roughly 3.4% belongs to the top ten. This sample comprised peripheral blood, obtained 28 days after the second AZD1222 dose. The source of these receptors is an adult who received the AZD1222 COVID-19 vaccine. The CDR3 runs from the conserved cysteine through the conserved F or W. Each record gives: J gene, V gene, D gene, clone size, CDR3 DNA, CDR3 protein. The D gene is left open where the match is weak. Part of the rows lack a size; the others show once, few, many or a class for expanded clones.

J gene: TRBJ1-1; V gene: TRBV30; D gene: .; clone size: .; CDR3 DNA: TGTGCCTGGAGTGTATCACAGTCCACTGAAGCTTTCTTT; CDR3 protein: CAWSVSQSTEAFF
J gene: TRBJ2-7; V gene: TRBV3-1/TRBV3-2; D gene: TRBD1; clone size: once; CDR3 DNA: TGTGCCAGCGGACGGCGGTTAAGGACAGGGGCATTAAGTTTCGAGCAGTACTTC; CDR3 protein: CASGRRLRTGALSFEQYF
J gene: TRBJ2-2; V gene: TRBV28; D gene: TRBD1; clone size: .; CDR3 DNA: TGTGCCAGCAGTTTTCCGGGACAGGGGACCGGGGAGCTGTTTTTT; CDR3 protein: CASSFPGQGTGELFF
J gene: TRBJ2-2; V gene: TRBV27; D gene: .; clone size: .; CDR3 DNA: TGTGCCAGCAGTTTTGGACGGACGAACACCGGGGAGCTGTTTTTT; CDR3 protein: CASSFGRTNTGELFF
J gene: TRBJ2-1; V gene: TRBV14; D gene: .; clone size: .; CDR3 DNA: TGTGCCAGCAGTCGCCCACAGAGCAGCTCCTACAATGAGCAGTTCTTC; CDR3 protein: CASSRPQSSSYNEQFF
J gene: TRBJ2-3; V gene: TRBV19; D gene: .; clone size: .; CDR3 DNA: TGTGCCAGTAGTACCACAGATACGCAGTATTTT; CDR3 protein: CASSTTDTQYF
J gene: TRBJ1-5; V gene: TRBV6-2/TRBV6-3; D gene: .; clone size: .; CDR3 DNA: TGTGCCAGCAGTTTGGTGAAGCATCAGCCCCAGCATTTT; CDR3 protein: CASSLVKHQPQHF
J gene: TRBJ1-2; V gene: TRBV7-3; D gene: .; clone size: .; CDR3 DNA: TGTGCCAGCAGCCTTTCCCGGGGAGCTAACTATGGCTACACCTTC; CDR3 protein: CASSLSRGANYGYTF
J gene: TRBJ2-7; V gene: TRBV20-1; D gene: TRBD2; clone size: .; CDR3 DNA: TGCAGTGCTAGTTCGGCTAGCGGGAGCGGCGACGAGCAGTACTTC; CDR3 protein: CSASSASGSGDEQYF
J gene: TRBJ1-1; V gene: TRBV3-1/TRBV3-2; D gene: .; clone size: few; CDR3 DNA: TGTGCCAGCAGACCTCTCACAGGGATGAACACTGAAGCTTTCTTT; CDR3 protein: CASRPLTGMNTEAFF
J gene: TRBJ2-3; V gene: TRBV15; D gene: TRBD2; clone size: once; CDR3 DNA: TGTGCCACCAGCAGACGGGCGGGAGGCACAGATACGCAGTATTTT; CDR3 protein: CATSRRAGGTDTQYF
J gene: TRBJ2-7; V gene: TRBV7-8; D gene: .; clone size: .; CDR3 DNA: TGTGCCAGCAGCTTAGGCGGGCGCATGCCTTGGGGGGAGCAGTACTTC; CDR3 protein: CASSLGGRMPWGEQYF
J gene: TRBJ1-1; V gene: TRBV6-5; D gene: TRBD1; clone size: .; CDR3 DNA: TGTGCCAGCAGCCGGACAGGGAACACTGAAGCTTTCTTT; CDR3 protein: CASSRTGNTEAFF